The clone carrying this T cell receptor (beta chain) has just a few counts. Free of recent acute infections or vaccinations, the donors were healthy HIV-negative adults. Using immunoSEQ multiplex PCR, the repertoire was profiled, and TCRdb retains in-frame clones only, with some absent. The sample has some 500,000 clones, roughly 95% seen once. The data derive from a study of shared clonotypes between healthy human individuals. The CDR3 spans 13 residues. Germline CDR1 and CDR2: MDHEN and SYDVKM. Trimming cost V 2 bases and J 4 bases, with 8 bases left between them. V and J are TRBV28 and TRBJ1-2, with D uncertain. This TCR was recovered from a young woman in good health. Sample: naive CD4+ T cells sorted from blood. This sample's subset: CD45RA+ positively selected. The CDR3 DNA sequence: TGTGCCAGCAGTTTAGCACAGATCTATGGCTACACCTTC. It yields the protein CASSLAQIYGYTF.